These 20 T cell receptor beta chains share one sample of origin, sequenced in a study of blood T cell repertoires in COVID-19. Assay: immunoSEQ multiplex PCR; the TCRdb copy retains only in-frame clones and omits some. Here the sample spans 120,000 to 150,000 clones, about four fifths being singletons. The sequencing sample was made of PBMCs or T cells enriched from blood (not recorded which). The receptors stem from a man aged 40-49 years with acute COVID-19.

V is TRBV28 and J is TRBJ2-7; D not certain. The CDR3 sequence is 11 residues long. The germline CDR1 and CDR2 sequences are MDHEN and SYDVKM. V shed 4 bases and J shed 6 bases, with 7 bases lying between them. CDR3 residues: CASSSRGEQYF. The CDR3 coding sequence is TGTGCCAGCAGTTCCAGAGGCGAGCAGTACTTC.

The J gene is TRBJ1-6, the V gene TRBV6-5, with TRBD1 identical over 7 bases. CDR1 MNHEY and CDR2 SVGAGI come from the germline V gene. Losses at the gene ends were 5 bases for V and 8 bases for J; bases not matched to a gene: 6. The CDR3 runs to 14 residues. The CDR3 nucleotides read TGTGCCAGCAGTCCGGGACAGCTCGATTCACCCCTCCACTTT. Translation: CASSPGQLDSPLHF.

The rearrangement links TRBV5-4 to TRBJ2-2; weak D call: TRBD2 (5 bases). This CDR3 is 15 amino acids long. The V and J ends lost 6 bases and 4 bases respectively, with 16 bases between them. In germline, CDR1 is SGHNT, CDR2 YYREEE (reference sequence). The CDR3 DNA is TGTGCCAGCAAACGAGAATCCGGGATCACCGGGGAGCTGTTTTTT. Its translation is CASKRESGITGELFF.

This clone is a singleton in its sample. The chain is built from TRBV29-1 and TRBJ2-3; 14 bases fit TRBD2. Germline values: CDR1 SQVTM, CDR2 ANQGSEA. J was trimmed by 4 bases and V by 7 bases; bases with no gene match: 7. The CDR3 sequence is 15 residues long. The CDR3 DNA is TGCAGCGCCGGGACTAGCGGGGGCGGGGCAGATACGCAGTATTTT. This gives the protein CSAGTSGGGADTQYF.

The J gene is TRBJ2-1, the V gene TRBV29-1; D is possibly TRBD2 (6 bases). The CDR3 consists of 14 residues. Per germline, CDR1 SQVTM and CDR2 ANQGSEA. V was shortened by 6 bases and J by 4 bases, with 16 bases between the two germline ends. This CDR3 reads CSVAAGTLYNEQFF. In nucleotides, the CDR3 is TGCAGCGTCGCGGCCGGGACTCTATACAATGAGCAGTTCTTC.

The chain joins TRBV27 to TRBJ1-1, with D possibly TRBD1 on 6 matching bases. The CDR3 extends over 14 amino acids. CDR1 and CDR2 from the germline V gene are MNHEY and SMNVEV (reference sequence). The V end lost 10 bases, the J end lost 4 bases, and 19 bases lay between the germline ends. The CDR3 DNA reads TGTGCCACCACATCACAGGGAGTTCCCACTGAAGCTTTCTTT. This codes for CATTSQGVPTEAFF.

The genes are TRBV7-9 and TRBJ1-1; TRBD1 matches at 9 bases. The V gene end was trimmed by 5 bases and the J gene end by 6 bases; junction bases not matched to a gene: 16. Germline V gives CDR1 SEHNR, CDR2 FQNEAQ (reference sequence). The CDR3 is made up of 17 amino acids. The CDR3: CASSLRPGTGYGAEAFF. The CDR3 coding sequence is TGTGCCAGCAGCCTCCGTCCCGGGACAGGGTACGGTGCTGAAGCTTTCTTT.

The CDR3 nucleotides read TGCAGTGCTAGTTTCTCTTTCACGGGAGATACTGAAGCTTTCTTT. This codes for CSASFSFTGDTEAFF. The chain links TRBV20-1 to TRBJ1-1; D is unresolved. Germline V CDR1 and CDR2: DFQATT, SNEGSKA (reference sequence). The length of the CDR3 is 15 residues. V gave up 3 bases and J gave up 5 bases, with 19 bases separating them.

The chain is built from TRBV19 and TRBJ2-1, with TRBD2 matching over 14 bases. The CDR3 extends over 17 amino acids. Losses at the gene ends were 4 bases for V and 9 bases for J; bases not matched to a gene: 11. The germline V gene encodes CDR1 LNHDA and CDR2 SQIVND (reference sequence). The CDR3 DNA follows: TGTGCCAGTAGTAGGGGACTAGCGGGAGAGGGGTTGGGTGAGCAGTTCTTC. Amino acids: CASSRGLAGEGLGEQFF.

This chain links TRBV9 with TRBJ1-1; possible D gene TRBD1, 6 bases. V was cut by 0 bases and J by 1 base, with 10 bases left in between. The germline gives CDR1 SGDLS, CDR2 YYNGEE. CDR3 length: 15 amino acids. The CDR3, as DNA: TGTGCCAGCAGCGTAGCCGACAGGCCGAACACTGAAGCTTTCTTT. Translated: CASSVADRPNTEAFF.

This rearrangement joins TRBV30 to TRBJ1-1; D unresolved. Trimming shortened V by 5 bases and J by 1 base, and 11 bases separated the two germline ends. The CDR3 loop spans 13 amino acids. CDR1 is GTSNPN and CDR2 is SVGIG in the germline V gene (reference sequence). This chain's CDR3 is CAWEKGGNTEAFF. The CDR3 DNA is TGTGCCTGGGAAAAGGGAGGGAACACTGAAGCTTTCTTT.

The CDR3 bases are TGTGCCAGCAGTTATCGGGGTGGGCCTGGAAACACCATATATTTT. It encodes CASSYRGGPGNTIYF. V is TRBV28 and J is TRBJ1-3; D unclear. The V end lost 4 bases, the J end lost 2 bases, and 12 bases lay between the germline ends. Germline loops: CDR1 MDHEN, CDR2 SYDVKM. This CDR3 region has 15 residues. Looking up the rest from reference TRBV28 and TRBJ1-3 gives the full variable domain: DVKVTQSSRYLVKRTGEKVFLECVQDMDHENMFWYRQDPGLGLRLIYFSYDVKMKEKGDIPEGYSVSREKKERFSLILESASTNQTSMYLCASSYRGGPGNTIYFGEGSWLTVV.

This clone appeared once. J is TRBJ1-3 and V is TRBV11-2; D gene unclear. This CDR3 spans 12 amino acids. The germline gives CDR1 SGHAT, CDR2 FQNNGV. V was shortened by 9 bases and J by 0 bases, with 6 bases between the two germline ends. CDR3 protein: CASQVSGNTIYF. CDR3 bases: TGTGCCAGTCAGGTCTCTGGAAACACCATATATTTT.

This clone was seen at least ten times. The chain employs TRBV7-2 and TRBJ2-3, with D possibly TRBD1 on 5 matching bases. CDR1 and CDR2 (germline): SGHTA, FQGNSA. This CDR3 spans 13 amino acids. Deletions cut 5 bases from V and 5 bases from J, with 11 bases between. CDR3 loop: CASSPQGRDTQYF. The CDR3 DNA reads as TGTGCCAGCAGCCCTCAGGGTCGAGATACGCAGTATTTT.

This chain joins TRBV18 and TRBJ1-1; perhaps TRBD1 as D (6 bases). Germline V gene lookup returns CDR1 KGHSH and CDR2 LQKENI. V dropped 5 bases and J dropped 3 bases, with 13 bases sitting between them. The CDR3 sequence is 14 residues long. The CDR3 is CASSTSGADTEAFF. As DNA, the CDR3 is TGTGCCAGCTCAACCTCAGGGGCGGACACTGAAGCTTTCTTT.

In DNA, the CDR3 is TGTGCCAGCAGCCCGACAGGGGGTAATCAGCCCCAGCATTTT. Translation: CASSPTGGNQPQHF. J is TRBJ1-5 and V is TRBV6-6, with 9 bases that match TRBD1. The CDR3 totals 14 residues. The germline V gene encodes CDR1 MNHNY and CDR2 SVGAGI (reference sequence). J gave up 4 bases and V 6 bases, and 4 bases lay outside the gene matches.

The chain employs TRBV19 and TRBJ2-1; 7 positions agree with TRBD1. This CDR3 spans 15 amino acids. Trimming cost V 6 bases and J 0 bases; bases outside gene matches: 5. Germline V gene lookup returns CDR1 LNHDA and CDR2 SQIVND (reference sequence). The CDR3 nucleotides are TGTGCCAGTAGCACGACAGGGAGCTCCTACAATGAGCAGTTCTTC. Translating gives CASSTTGSSYNEQFF.

V usage is TRBV4-1 and J usage is TRBJ2-1; 12 bases align to TRBD2. Germline V lookup: CDR1 MGHRA, CDR2 YSYEKL. After removal of 3 bases from V and 9 bases from J, the junction contained 6 bases not matched to a gene. The CDR3 length is 15 residues. As DNA, the CDR3 is TGCGCCAGCAGCCAGAGACTAGCGGGAGAAAGTGAGCAGTTCTTC. This gives the protein CASSQRLAGESEQFF.

The chain's CDR3 is CASSEALNIDSYGYTF. CDR3 coding DNA: TGTGCCAGCAGTGAAGCGCTTAACATTGACAGCTATGGCTACACCTTC. The rearrangement joins TRBV6-1 to TRBJ1-2; a possible D gene is TRBD1 (5 bases). Germline CDR1 and CDR2: MNHNS and SASEGT. This CDR3 has 16 amino acids. V was shortened by 0 bases and J by 4 bases, with 15 bases between the two germline ends.

The V gene is TRBV18, the J gene TRBJ2-7; D gene unclear. The CDR3 has 13 amino acids. With 3 bases removed from V and 5 bases from J, the gap between germline ends came to 11 bases. Germline CDR1 KGHSH, CDR2 LQKENI. For the CDR3, the DNA is TGTGCCAGCTCACCGAGAACGGAGAACGAGCAGTACTTC. This encodes CASSPRTENEQYF.